Listed here is a single T cell receptor beta chain. Its specificity is unknown. The CDR3 extends over 16 amino acids. Losses at the gene ends were 6 bases for V and 5 bases for J; bases not matched to a gene: 16. Germline assignment: CDR1 MNHNY and CDR2 SVGAGI (reference sequence). Only CD45RO-negative cells positively selected for CCR7 counted as naive CD8 cells, so terminally differentiated effector memory CD45RA+ cells were excluded. The record originates from a study of shared clonotypes between healthy human individuals. The study's findings and limits: Despite large depth, sorted-subset datasets appeared incompletely sequenced. A small donor pool kept down the genetic and exposure-history diversity that was represented.

As handled by the study authors: Junction-only sequences produced by ImmunoSEQ had no quality scores, so filtering differed. Profiling relied on immunoSEQ multiplex PCR, and the TCRdb table lists in-frame clones only, not all of them. The D gene and trimming were derived from the DNA, and the V and J assignments and clone size from that table. The table lists approximately 2,000,000 clones, about 94% of them singletons. The clonotype was recovered from a man aged 18 to 30 in good health. Some clones in this sample may be carry-over from other donors' samples. The sample taken for sequencing was naive CD8+ T cells from PBMCs. The chain combines TRBV6-6 with TRBJ2-7; TRBD1 matches 7 bases. The CDR3 spells CASSRGRDSFRNEQYF. The CDR3 bases are TGTGCCAGCAGCCGCGGCAGGGACAGCTTTCGGAACGAGCAGTACTTC.